This T cell receptor (beta chain) came from a study of technical replicates of blood from several donors. Trimming took off 6 bases at V and 5 bases at J, with 13 bases between the two ends. The CDR3 is 13 residues long. Germline CDR1 is LNHDA and CDR2 is SQIVND (reference sequence). The table came from immunoSEQ multiplex PCR; TCRdb's copy has only in-frame clones and leaves some out. The sample shows 75,000 to 100,000 clones, just over 90% of them seen only once. The chain joins TRBV19 to TRBJ1-1; possibly TRBD1 for D (6 bases). The sequencing input was T cells isolated from PBMCs. This receptor was obtained from a human donor in good health. CDR3 region: CASSLGGATEAFF. The CDR3 DNA is TGTGCCAGTAGCCTCGGGGGGGCGACTGAAGCTTTCTTT.